The rows below give T cell receptor beta chains drawn from one sample of a study of CD8+ T cells in alopecia areata. Method: immunoSEQ multiplex PCR; TCRdb's copy keeps in-frame clones and lacks some. The sample has approximately 120,000 clones; approximately 47% are singletons. Specimen: NKG2D-low CD8+ T cells sorted from blood. The receptors were gathered from a human donor with alopecia areata. The CDR3 runs from the conserved cysteine through the conserved F or W. D genes are given only for firm matches. The listing skips clone size in some rows; elsewhere it reads once, few, many or a size class.

clone size: NA
J gene: TRBJ1-1
D gene: NA
V gene: TRBV29-1
CDR3 DNA: TGCAGCGTTGATGGCCGGGGCCGGAACACTGAAGCTTTCTTT
CDR3 protein: CSVDGRGRNTEAFF

clone size: NA
J gene: TRBJ2-7
D gene: NA
V gene: TRBV9
CDR3 DNA: TGTGCCAGCAGCGGGGGAGGCGAGCAGTACTTC
CDR3 protein: CASSGGGEQYF

clone size: few
J gene: TRBJ1-5
D gene: TRBD1
V gene: TRBV6-5
CDR3 DNA: TGTGCCAGCAGCCCAGGGACAGTACAGCCCCAGCATTTT
CDR3 protein: CASSPGTVQPQHF

clone size: once
J gene: TRBJ2-1
D gene: NA
V gene: TRBV5-1
CDR3 DNA: TGCGCCAGCAGCTTGGAAAGGGCGGCATACAATGAGCAGTTCTTC
CDR3 protein: CASSLERAAYNEQFF

clone size: once
J gene: TRBJ1-4
D gene: NA
V gene: TRBV30
CDR3 DNA: TGTGCCCAGATGGGACACTCCGAAAAACTGTTTTTT
CDR3 protein: CAQMGHSEKLFF

clone size: few
J gene: TRBJ2-1
D gene: NA
V gene: TRBV2
CDR3 DNA: TGTGCCAGCAGTGAACTTCCAATCGACGGGCCCAATGAGCAGTTCTTC
CDR3 protein: CASSELPIDGPNEQFF

clone size: NA
J gene: TRBJ2-3
D gene: NA
V gene: TRBV28
CDR3 DNA: TGTGCCAGCAGACTCGACGGCGCAGATACGCAGTATTTT
CDR3 protein: CASRLDGADTQYF

clone size: few
J gene: TRBJ1-2
D gene: NA
V gene: TRBV5-6
CDR3 DNA: TGTGCCAGCAGCCGGACAGTCTATGGCTACACCTTC
CDR3 protein: CASSRTVYGYTF

clone size: once
J gene: TRBJ2-1
D gene: TRBD1
V gene: TRBV9
CDR3 DNA: TGTGCCAGCAGCGCCAGCGGGACAGGGATTTACGGTGAGCAGTTCTTC
CDR3 protein: CASSASGTGIYGEQFF

clone size: NA
J gene: TRBJ2-4
D gene: NA
V gene: TRBV9
CDR3 DNA: TGTGCCAGCAGCGTTGAGGGTTATACCAAAAACATTCAGTACTTC
CDR3 protein: CASSVEGYTKNIQYF

clone size: NA
J gene: TRBJ1-4
D gene: NA
V gene: TRBV20-1
CDR3 DNA: TGCAGTGCTAGAGAGATTGAAAAACTGTTTTTT
CDR3 protein: CSAREIEKLFF

clone size: NA
J gene: TRBJ2-7
D gene: NA
V gene: TRBV29-1
CDR3 DNA: TGCAGCGTTGAAGATAAGCAGACCTACGAGCAGTACTTC
CDR3 protein: CSVEDKQTYEQYF

clone size: NA
J gene: TRBJ1-5
D gene: NA
V gene: TRBV9
CDR3 DNA: TGTGCCAGCAGCGTTAAGTCGGCAGGGGCTCCCCAGCATTTT
CDR3 protein: CASSVKSAGAPQHF

clone size: NA
J gene: TRBJ2-2
D gene: NA
V gene: TRBV29-1
CDR3 DNA: TGCAGCGTTGAAGACCCCCTCGGGGGACCCGGGGAGCTGTTTTTT
CDR3 protein: CSVEDPLGGPGELFF

clone size: NA
J gene: TRBJ2-7
D gene: NA
V gene: TRBV7-9
CDR3 DNA: TGTGCCAGCAGCTTAGAGGGCAGCCTAGACGCCTACGAGCAGTACTTC
CDR3 protein: CASSLEGSLDAYEQYF

clone size: NA
J gene: TRBJ2-1
D gene: NA
V gene: TRBV28
CDR3 DNA: TGTGCCAGCATGATGGGCATCAATGAGCAGTTCTTC
CDR3 protein: CASMMGINEQFF

clone size: NA
J gene: TRBJ2-2
D gene: NA
V gene: TRBV30
CDR3 DNA: TGTGCCTGGACCTCCGGGACACAGAACACCGGGGAGCTGTTTTTT
CDR3 protein: CAWTSGTQNTGELFF

clone size: few
J gene: TRBJ2-5
D gene: NA
V gene: TRBV29-1
CDR3 DNA: TGCAGCGCCCTTGGGGGAATGGGGGAGACCCAGTACTTC
CDR3 protein: CSALGGMGETQYF

clone size: NA
J gene: TRBJ2-7
D gene: TRBD2
V gene: TRBV30
CDR3 DNA: TGTGCCTGGAGTGTACTCCACAGCGGGGGAAGCTCCTACGAGCAGTACTTC
CDR3 protein: CAWSVLHSGGSSYEQYF

clone size: few
J gene: TRBJ2-2
D gene: TRBD2
V gene: TRBV6-4
CDR3 DNA: TGTGCCAGCAGTGACGGGGGGGACACCGGGGAGCTGTTTTTT
CDR3 protein: CASSDGGDTGELFF

clone size: few
J gene: TRBJ1-1
D gene: NA
V gene: TRBV5-1
CDR3 DNA: TGCGCCAGCAGCTTCCGACAGAACACTGAAGCTTTCTTT
CDR3 protein: CASSFRQNTEAFF

clone size: NA
J gene: TRBJ2-1
D gene: NA
V gene: TRBV29-1
CDR3 DNA: TGCAGCGTTGACCACGAATATGGCGATGAGCAGTTCTTC
CDR3 protein: CSVDHEYGDEQFF

clone size: NA
J gene: TRBJ2-3
D gene: NA
V gene: TRBV2
CDR3 DNA: TGTGCCAGCCGAGAGTTGGCCACAGATACGCAGTATTTT
CDR3 protein: CASRELATDTQYF

clone size: NA
J gene: TRBJ1-1
D gene: TRBD1
V gene: TRBV9
CDR3 DNA: TGTGCCAGCAGCGTAGCCAGCGGGACAGCAAACACTGAAGCTTTCTTT
CDR3 protein: CASSVASGTANTEAFF

clone size: NA
J gene: TRBJ1-2
D gene: NA
V gene: TRBV4-1
CDR3 DNA: TGCGCCAGCAGCCTTGTGAATGAAGAGGGCTACACCTTC
CDR3 protein: CASSLVNEEGYTF

clone size: NA
J gene: TRBJ2-1
D gene: TRBD1
V gene: TRBV29-1
CDR3 DNA: TGCAGCGTTACAGGGGGCAATGAGCAGTTCTTC
CDR3 protein: CSVTGGNEQFF

clone size: NA
J gene: TRBJ1-1
D gene: NA
V gene: TRBV5-1
CDR3 DNA: TGCGCCAGCAGTCACGAACCTCAAGGAACCACTGAAGCTTTCTTT
CDR3 protein: CASSHEPQGTTEAFF

clone size: NA
J gene: TRBJ2-1
D gene: NA
V gene: TRBV4-2
CDR3 DNA: TGTGCCAGCAGCCAAGGGGGGTCCTACAATGAGCAGTTCTTC
CDR3 protein: CASSQGGSYNEQFF

clone size: few
J gene: TRBJ2-1
D gene: NA
V gene: TRBV30
CDR3 DNA: TGTGCCTGGAGAAGACTAGAACCTGAGCAGTTCTTC
CDR3 protein: CAWRRLEPEQFF

clone size: NA
J gene: TRBJ1-2
D gene: NA
V gene: TRBV27
CDR3 DNA: TGTGCCAGCAGGTCCTCGCGGGGCTACACCTTC
CDR3 protein: CASRSSRGYTF

clone size: NA
J gene: TRBJ1-5
D gene: NA
V gene: TRBV30
CDR3 DNA: TGTGCCTGGAGTGTCAGCGGTCAGCCCCAGCATTTT
CDR3 protein: CAWSVSGQPQHF

clone size: NA
J gene: TRBJ2-7
D gene: NA
V gene: TRBV2
CDR3 DNA: TGTGCCAGCAGCAAAGGACGGCGTACGGGCGAGCAGTACTTC
CDR3 protein: CASSKGRRTGEQYF

clone size: NA
J gene: TRBJ2-7
D gene: TRBD1
V gene: TRBV18
CDR3 DNA: TGTGCCAGCTCACCTGGACAGGGGGCTACCTACGAGCAGTACTTC
CDR3 protein: CASSPGQGATYEQYF

clone size: few
J gene: TRBJ2-5
D gene: NA
V gene: TRBV7-6
CDR3 DNA: TGTGCCAGCAGCTTAGACTTCGAAGAGACCCAGTACTTC
CDR3 protein: CASSLDFEETQYF

clone size: few
J gene: TRBJ1-1
D gene: NA
V gene: TRBV29-1
CDR3 DNA: TGCAGCGTTGAACGGGCGGGGATGAACACTGAAGCTTTCTTT
CDR3 protein: CSVERAGMNTEAFF

clone size: NA
J gene: TRBJ2-3
D gene: NA
V gene: TRBV23-1
CDR3 DNA: TGCGCCCGCCGGGAGACTAGCACAGATACGCAGTATTTT
CDR3 protein: CARRETSTDTQYF

clone size: NA
J gene: TRBJ2-7
D gene: NA
V gene: TRBV4-1
CDR3 DNA: TGCGCCAGCAGCCAAGAGGTATCAACCTACGAGCAGTACTTC
CDR3 protein: CASSQEVSTYEQYF

clone size: NA
J gene: TRBJ1-1
D gene: NA
V gene: TRBV7-6
CDR3 DNA: TGTGCCAGCAGCCCCCCGGACGGGAACACTGAAGCTTTCTTT
CDR3 protein: CASSPPDGNTEAFF

clone size: NA
J gene: TRBJ2-3
D gene: TRBD2
V gene: TRBV2
CDR3 DNA: TGTGCCAGCAGTGAACTAGCGGGAGCAGATACGCAGTATTTT
CDR3 protein: CASSELAGADTQYF

clone size: once
J gene: TRBJ1-4
D gene: NA
V gene: TRBV30
CDR3 DNA: TGTGCCTGGACCAGGGGTAATGAAAAACTGTTTTTT
CDR3 protein: CAWTRGNEKLFF

clone size: NA
J gene: TRBJ2-7
D gene: NA
V gene: TRBV14
CDR3 DNA: TGTGCCAGCAGCCAAGTTGGGACCGTCTACGAGCAGTACTTC
CDR3 protein: CASSQVGTVYEQYF

clone size: NA
J gene: TRBJ1-2
D gene: NA
V gene: TRBV2
CDR3 DNA: TGTGCCACCCCCCTAAGCGATGGCTACACCTTC
CDR3 protein: CATPLSDGYTF

clone size: NA
J gene: TRBJ2-3
D gene: TRBD1
V gene: TRBV28
CDR3 DNA: TGTGCCAGCAGGGACGACAAGGGGGCGGCCGAAGATACGCAGTATTTT
CDR3 protein: CASRDDKGAAEDTQYF

clone size: NA
J gene: TRBJ2-3
D gene: NA
V gene: TRBV2
CDR3 DNA: TGTGCCAGCAGCGAGATCGGGGGCACAGATACGCAGTATTTT
CDR3 protein: CASSEIGGTDTQYF